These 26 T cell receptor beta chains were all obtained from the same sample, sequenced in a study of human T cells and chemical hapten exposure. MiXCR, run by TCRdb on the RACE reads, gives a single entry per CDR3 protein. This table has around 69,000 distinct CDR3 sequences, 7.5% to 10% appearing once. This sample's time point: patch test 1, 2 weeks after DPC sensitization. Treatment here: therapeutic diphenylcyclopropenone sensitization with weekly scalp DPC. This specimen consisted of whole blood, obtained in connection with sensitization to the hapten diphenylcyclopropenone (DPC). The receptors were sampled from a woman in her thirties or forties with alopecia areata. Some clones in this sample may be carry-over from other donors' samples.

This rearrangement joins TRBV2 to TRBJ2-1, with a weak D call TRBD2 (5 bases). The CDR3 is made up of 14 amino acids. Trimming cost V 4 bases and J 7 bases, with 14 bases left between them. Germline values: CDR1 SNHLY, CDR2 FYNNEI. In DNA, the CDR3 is TGTGCCAGCAGTGTTGGACTCCTCATGAATGAGCAGTTCTTC. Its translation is CASSVGLLMNEQFF.

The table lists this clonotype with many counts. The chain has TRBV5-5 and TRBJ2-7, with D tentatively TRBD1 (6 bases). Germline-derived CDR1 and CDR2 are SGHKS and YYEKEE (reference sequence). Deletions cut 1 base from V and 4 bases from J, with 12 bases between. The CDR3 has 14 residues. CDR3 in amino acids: CASSLNWGPYEQYF. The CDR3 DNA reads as TGTGCCAGCAGCTTGAATTGGGGGCCGTACGAGCAGTACTTC.

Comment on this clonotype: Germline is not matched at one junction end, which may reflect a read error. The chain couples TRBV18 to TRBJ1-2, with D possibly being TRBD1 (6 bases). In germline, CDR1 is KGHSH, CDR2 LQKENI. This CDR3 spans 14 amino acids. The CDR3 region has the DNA TGTGCCAGCTCACTCGACAGGTCCGCCTATGGCTACGCCTTC. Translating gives CASSLDRSAYGYAF.

The DNA of the CDR3 is TGTGCCAGCAGCCCGTTCGGACATAACACTGAAGCTTTCTTT. The encoded protein is CASSPFGHNTEAFF. The chain links TRBV3-1 to TRBJ1-1, with TRBD1 as a possible D gene (5 bases). Germline V gives CDR1 LGHDT, CDR2 YNNKEL (reference sequence). The germline V and J ends were trimmed by 4 bases and 2 bases, with 11 bases remaining between them. The CDR3 spans 14 residues.

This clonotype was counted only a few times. In nucleotides, the CDR3 is TGTGCCAGCAGTGTTACTTCATCTAATGAGCAGTTCTTC. As protein: CASSVTSSNEQFF. The chain carries TRBV2 and TRBJ2-1; D gene unclear. CDR1 SNHLY and CDR2 FYNNEI come from the germline V gene. V dropped 4 bases and J dropped 7 bases, with 11 bases sitting between them. This CDR3 has 13 amino acids.

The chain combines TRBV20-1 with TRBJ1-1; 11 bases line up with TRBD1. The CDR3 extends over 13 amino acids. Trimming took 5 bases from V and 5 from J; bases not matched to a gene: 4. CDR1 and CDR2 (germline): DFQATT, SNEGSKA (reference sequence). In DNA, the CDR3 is TGCAGTGCTGGACAGGGGGCTGGGACTGAAGCTTTCTTT. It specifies CSAGQGAGTEAFF.

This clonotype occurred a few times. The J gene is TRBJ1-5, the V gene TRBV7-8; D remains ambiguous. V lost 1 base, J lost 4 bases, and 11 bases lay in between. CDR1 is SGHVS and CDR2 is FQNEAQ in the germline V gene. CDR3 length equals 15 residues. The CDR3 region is CASSLVRATNQPQHF. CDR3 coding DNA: TGTGCCAGCAGCTTAGTTCGGGCGACGAATCAGCCCCAGCATTTT. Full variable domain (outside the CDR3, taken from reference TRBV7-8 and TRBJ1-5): GAGVSQSPRYKVAKRGQDVALRCDPISGHVSLFWYQQALGQGPEFLTYFQNEAQLDKSGLPSDRFFAERPEGSVSTLKIQRTQQEDSAVYLCASSLVRATNQPQHFGDGTRLSIL.

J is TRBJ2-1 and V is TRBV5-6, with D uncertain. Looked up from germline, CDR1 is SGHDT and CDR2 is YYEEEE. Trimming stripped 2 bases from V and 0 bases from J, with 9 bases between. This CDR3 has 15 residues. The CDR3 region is CASSLPRSSYNEQFF. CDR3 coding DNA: TGTGCCAGCAGCTTACCACGGAGCTCCTACAATGAGCAGTTCTTC. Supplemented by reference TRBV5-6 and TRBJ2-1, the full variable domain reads DAGVTQSPTHLIKTRGQQVTLRCSPKSGHDTVSWYQQALGQGPQFIFQYYEEEERQRGNFPDRFSGHQFPNYSSELNVNALLLGDSALYLCASSLPRSSYNEQFFGPGTRLTVL.

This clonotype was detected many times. The CDR3 protein is CAWSVQSGSDTQYF. CDR3 in DNA: TGTGCCTGGAGTGTACAAAGCGGGTCAGATACGCAGTATTTT. The chain recombines TRBV30 with TRBJ2-3; a possible D gene is TRBD2 (6 bases). The CDR3 covers 14 residues. The germline V gene encodes CDR1 GTSNPN and CDR2 SVGIG (reference sequence). Trimming removed 0 bases from V and 4 bases from J, with 11 bases in between. The variable domain in full, with the rest retrieved from reference TRBV30 and TRBJ2-3, is SQTIHQWPATLVQPVGSPLSLECTVEGTSNPNLYWYRQAAGRGLQLLFYSVGIGQISSEVPQNLSASRPQDRQFILSSKKLLLSDSGFYLCAWSVQSGSDTQYFGPGTRLTVL.

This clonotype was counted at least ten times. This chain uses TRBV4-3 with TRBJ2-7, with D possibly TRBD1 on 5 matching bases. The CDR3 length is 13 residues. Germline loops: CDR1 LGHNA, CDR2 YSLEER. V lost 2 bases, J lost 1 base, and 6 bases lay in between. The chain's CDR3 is CASSQTGSYEQYF. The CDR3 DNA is TGCGCCAGCAGCCAAACAGGTTCCTACGAGCAGTACTTC.

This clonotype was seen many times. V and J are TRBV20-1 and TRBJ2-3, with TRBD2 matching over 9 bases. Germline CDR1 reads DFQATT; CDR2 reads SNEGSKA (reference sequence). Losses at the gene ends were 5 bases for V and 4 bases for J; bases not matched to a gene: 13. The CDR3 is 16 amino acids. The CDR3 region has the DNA TGCAGTGCTTCTCTCCTACGCGGGGGGGCTGCAGATACGCAGTATTTT. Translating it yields CSASLLRGGAADTQYF.

CDR3 DNA: TGTGCCAGCAGCTTTGACAGGGAATTGCACGGCTACACCTTC. It is translated as CASSFDRELHGYTF. The chain recombines TRBV5-4 with TRBJ1-2; TRBD1 matches at 7 bases. Germline values: CDR1 SGHNT, CDR2 YYREEE (reference sequence). J gave up 8 bases and V 2 bases, and 9 bases lay outside the gene matches. This CDR3 region has 14 residues.

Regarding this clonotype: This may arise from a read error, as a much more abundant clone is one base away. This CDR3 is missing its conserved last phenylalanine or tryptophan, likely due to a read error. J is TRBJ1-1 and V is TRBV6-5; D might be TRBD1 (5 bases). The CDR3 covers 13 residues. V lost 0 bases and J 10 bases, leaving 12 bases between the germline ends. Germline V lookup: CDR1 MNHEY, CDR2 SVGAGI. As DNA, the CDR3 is TGTGCCAGCAGTTACTCGAATCAGGGCGTAGCTTTCCTT. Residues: CASSYSNQGVAFL.

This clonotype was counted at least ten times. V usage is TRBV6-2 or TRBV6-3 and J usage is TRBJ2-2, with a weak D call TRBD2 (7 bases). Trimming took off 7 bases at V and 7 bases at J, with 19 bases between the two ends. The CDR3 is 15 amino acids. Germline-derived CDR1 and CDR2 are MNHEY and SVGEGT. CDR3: CASTIGGAVDGELFF. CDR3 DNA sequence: TGTGCCAGCACCATAGGGGGGGCCGTTGACGGGGAGCTGTTTTTT.

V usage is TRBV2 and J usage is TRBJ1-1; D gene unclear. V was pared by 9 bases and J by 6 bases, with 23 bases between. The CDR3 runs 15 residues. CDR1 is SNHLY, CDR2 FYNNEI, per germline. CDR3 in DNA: TGTGCCAGTTCTGGAGGCCTGGTGGCGCCTTCTGAAGCTTTCTTT. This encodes CASSGGLVAPSEAFF.

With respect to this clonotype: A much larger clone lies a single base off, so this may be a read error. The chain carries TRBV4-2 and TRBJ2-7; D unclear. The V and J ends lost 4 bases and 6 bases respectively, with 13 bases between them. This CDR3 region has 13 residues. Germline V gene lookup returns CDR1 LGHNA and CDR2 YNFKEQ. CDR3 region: CASSRLEASEQYF. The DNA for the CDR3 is TGTGCCAGCAGCCGTTTAGAGGCCAGCGAGCAGTACTTC.

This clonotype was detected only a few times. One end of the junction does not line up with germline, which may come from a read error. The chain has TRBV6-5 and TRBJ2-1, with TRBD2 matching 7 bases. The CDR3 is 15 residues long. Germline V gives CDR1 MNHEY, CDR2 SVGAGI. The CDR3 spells CASNPRGGGFNQQFF. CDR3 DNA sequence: TGTGCCAGCAACCCTAGAGGCGGGGGTTTCAATCAGCAGTTCTTC.

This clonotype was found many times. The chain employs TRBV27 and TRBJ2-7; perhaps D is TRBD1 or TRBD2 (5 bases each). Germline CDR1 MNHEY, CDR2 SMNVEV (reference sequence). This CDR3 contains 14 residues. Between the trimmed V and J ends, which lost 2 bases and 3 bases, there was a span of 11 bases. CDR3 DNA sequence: TGTGCCAGCAGTTTAGGGGCAGGGAGCTACGAGCAGTACTTC. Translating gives CASSLGAGSYEQYF.

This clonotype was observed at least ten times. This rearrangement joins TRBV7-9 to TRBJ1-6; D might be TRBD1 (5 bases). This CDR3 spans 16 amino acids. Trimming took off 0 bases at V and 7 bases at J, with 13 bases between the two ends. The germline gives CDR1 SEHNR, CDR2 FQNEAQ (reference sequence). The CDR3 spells CASSLAQGSGNSPLHF. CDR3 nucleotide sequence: TGTGCCAGCAGCTTAGCGCAGGGATCGGGCAATTCACCCCTCCACTTT.

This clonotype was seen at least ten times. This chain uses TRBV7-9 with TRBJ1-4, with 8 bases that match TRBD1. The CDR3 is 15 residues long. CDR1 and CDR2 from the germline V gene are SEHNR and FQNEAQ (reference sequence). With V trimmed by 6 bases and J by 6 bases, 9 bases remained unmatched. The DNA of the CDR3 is TGTGCCAGCAGTCGAACAGGGGGAGGGGATGAAAAACTGTTTTTT. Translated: CASSRTGGGDEKLFF.

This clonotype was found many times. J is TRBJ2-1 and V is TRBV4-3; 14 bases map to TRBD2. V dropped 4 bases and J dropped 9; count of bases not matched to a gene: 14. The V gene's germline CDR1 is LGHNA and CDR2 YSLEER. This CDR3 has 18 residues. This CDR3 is CASSRGTSGGGALGEQFF. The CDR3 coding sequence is TGCGCCAGCAGCCGGGGGACTAGCGGGGGAGGGGCCCTGGGTGAGCAGTTCTTC.

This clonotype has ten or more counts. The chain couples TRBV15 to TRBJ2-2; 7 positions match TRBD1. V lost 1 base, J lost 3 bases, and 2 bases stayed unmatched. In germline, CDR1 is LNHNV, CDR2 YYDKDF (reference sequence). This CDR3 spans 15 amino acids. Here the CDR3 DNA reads TGTGCCACCAGCAGAGGACAGGGCTACACCGGGGAGCTGTTTTTT. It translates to CATSRGQGYTGELFF. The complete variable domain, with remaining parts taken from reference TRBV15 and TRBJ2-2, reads DAMVIQNPRYQVTQFGKPVTLSCSQTLNHNVMYWYQQKSSQAPKLLFHYYDKDFNNEADTPDNFQSRRPNTSFCFLDIRSPGLGDTAMYLCATSRGQGYTGELFFGEGSRLTVL.

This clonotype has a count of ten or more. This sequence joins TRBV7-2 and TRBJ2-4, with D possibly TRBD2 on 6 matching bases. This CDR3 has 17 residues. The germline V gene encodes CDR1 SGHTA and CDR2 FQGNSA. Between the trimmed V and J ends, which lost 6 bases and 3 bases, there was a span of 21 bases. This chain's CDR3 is CASRAEIRRGGKNIQYF. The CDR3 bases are TGTGCCAGCAGAGCTGAAATTCGGCGGGGAGGCAAAAACATTCAGTACTTC.

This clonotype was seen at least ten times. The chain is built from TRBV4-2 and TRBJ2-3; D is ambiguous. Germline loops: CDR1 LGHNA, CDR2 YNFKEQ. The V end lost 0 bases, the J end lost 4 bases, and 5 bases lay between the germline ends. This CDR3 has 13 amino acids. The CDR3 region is CASSQEIADTQYF. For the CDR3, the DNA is TGTGCCAGCAGCCAAGAAATTGCAGATACGCAGTATTTT.

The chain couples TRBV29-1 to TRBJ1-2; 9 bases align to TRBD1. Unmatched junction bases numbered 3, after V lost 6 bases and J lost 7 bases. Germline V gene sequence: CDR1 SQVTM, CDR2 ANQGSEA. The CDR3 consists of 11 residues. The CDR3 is CSVGDRAGYTF. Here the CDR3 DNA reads TGCAGCGTGGGGGACAGGGCTGGCTACACCTTC.

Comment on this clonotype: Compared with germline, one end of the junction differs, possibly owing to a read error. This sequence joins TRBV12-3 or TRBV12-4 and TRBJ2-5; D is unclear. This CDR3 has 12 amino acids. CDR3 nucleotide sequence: TGTGCCAGCAGTCCAGACCGGGCCCTACCACGCTTC. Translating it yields CASSPDRALPRF.